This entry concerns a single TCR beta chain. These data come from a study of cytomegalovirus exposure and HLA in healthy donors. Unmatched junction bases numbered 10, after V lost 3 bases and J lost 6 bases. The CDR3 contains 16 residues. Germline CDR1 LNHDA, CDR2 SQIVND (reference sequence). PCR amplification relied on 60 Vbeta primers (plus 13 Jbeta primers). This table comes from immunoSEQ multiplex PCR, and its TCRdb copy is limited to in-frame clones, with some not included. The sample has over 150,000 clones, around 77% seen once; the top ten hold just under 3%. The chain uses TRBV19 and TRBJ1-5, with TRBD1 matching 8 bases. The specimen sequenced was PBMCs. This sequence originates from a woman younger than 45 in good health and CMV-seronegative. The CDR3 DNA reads TGTGCCAGTAGTATTTCATTTGCAGGGGGCGGTCAGCCCCAGCATTTT. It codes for CASSISFAGGGQPQHF. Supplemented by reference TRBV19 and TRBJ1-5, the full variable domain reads DGGITQSPKYLFRKEGQNVTLSCEQNLNHDAMYWYRQDPGQGLRLIYYSQIVNDFQKGDIAEGYSVSREKKESFPLTVTSAQKNPTAFYLCASSISFAGGGQPQHFGDGTRLSIL.